This is a list of T cell receptor beta chains from one sample in a study of cytomegalovirus exposure and HLA in healthy donors. Sequencing used immunoSEQ multiplex PCR; TCRdb keeps in-frame clones, though not all of them. In the table there are approximately 70,000 clones, more than 70% of which are singletons. The sample comprised PBMCs. These receptors were collected from a middle-aged woman in good health and CMV-seropositive. The CDR3 runs from the conserved cysteine through the conserved F or W. A D gene is named only where the DNA matches it firmly. Not every row has a clone size; where given, it reads once, few, many or a size class.

TRBJ1-1 | - | - | TRBV2 | TGTGCCAGCAGCCTCTTCCGTTCCGGGAGGGGCACTGAAGCTTTCTTT | CASSLFRSGRGTEAFF
TRBJ2-3 | - | - | TRBV12-5 | TGTGCTAGTGGTTTGGTACCCGGGGGAGATACGCAGTATTTT | CASGLVPGGDTQYF
TRBJ2-5 | TRBD1 | - | TRBV5-6 | TGTGCCAGCAGGCCGGGACAGGGGATTGAGGAGACCCAGTACTTC | CASRPGQGIEETQYF
TRBJ2-7 | - | - | TRBV5-1 | TGCGCCAGCAGCGTGCGGGGTTACGAGCAGTACTTC | CASSVRGYEQYF
TRBJ1-4 | - | - | TRBV19 | TGTGCCAGTGAGGGGGATAATGAAAAACTGTTTTTT | CASEGDNEKLFF
TRBJ2-3 | - | - | TRBV7-3 | TGTGCCAGCAGCTTACTGCGGGGCACAGATACGCAGTATTTT | CASSLLRGTDTQYF
TRBJ1-6 | TRBD1 | few | TRBV2 | TGTGCCAGCAGTGAAAGGGGACAGGGCACTTCACCCCTCCACTTT | CASSERGQGTSPLHF
TRBJ1-3 | TRBD1 | - | TRBV7-8 | TGTGCCAGCAGCCTGGACAGGGGAGGAAACACCATATATTTT | CASSLDRGGNTIYF
TRBJ2-7 | TRBD2 | - | TRBV18 | TGTGCCAGCTCACCTGTGGGAGGGTTAGAGCAGTACTTC | CASSPVGGLEQYF
TRBJ2-5 | - | few | TRBV9 | TGTGCCAGCAGCGTAGGGTCGAGAGTTTCCCAAGAGACCCAGTACTTC | CASSVGSRVSQETQYF
TRBJ1-1 | - | few | TRBV6-6 | TGTGCCAGCAACCCCCTGGGGGGAGAGACTGAAGCTTTCTTT | CASNPLGGETEAFF
TRBJ2-2 | TRBD2 | - | TRBV19 | TGTGCCAGTAGTATGGGACTAGGCACCGGGGAGCTGTTTTTT | CASSMGLGTGELFF
TRBJ2-7 | - | - | TRBV5-6 | TGTGCCAGCAGCTTCTCAGACAGATCCTACGAGCAGTACTTC | CASSFSDRSYEQYF
TRBJ2-3 | TRBD2 | - | TRBV4-2 | TGTGCCAGCAGCCAAGATCTAGCGGGGGGGCAGGGTGCAGATACGCAGTATTTT | CASSQDLAGGQGADTQYF
TRBJ1-1 | TRBD1 | once | TRBV5-4 | TGTGCCAGCAGCTTTGGGAACCGGGACAGCACTGAAGCTTTCTTT | CASSFGNRDSTEAFF